The 18 T cell receptor beta chains below all came from one sample that was sequenced in a study of blood T cell repertoires in COVID-19 (TCRdb year 2020). Library generation was performed with the immunoSEQ multiplex PCR assay. The source is immuneACCESS, and TCRdb retained only in-frame sequences with V and J called. Part of the clones is not carried over; for the studies checked, unresolved V genes explain less than half of this, and the remainder is unexplained. The sample profile shows 90,000 to 150,000 clones; approximately 87% of them were found once. The ten largest clones add up to about 3.9% of the sample. Input material: peripheral blood. The receptors come from a man aged 55 to 70 with acute or convalescent COVID-19.

The chain links TRBV4-3 to TRBJ2-3; D gene unclear. From germline, CDR1 is LGHNA and CDR2 YSLEER. CDR3 length: 17 residues. V lost 0 bases, J lost 4 bases, and 17 bases lay in between. The DNA of the CDR3 is TGCGCCAGCAGCCAAGAACCTCCCGGGTCCACCGCAGATACGCAGTATTTT. It yields the protein CASSQEPPGSTADTQYF.

The CDR3 nucleotides read TGTGCCAGCAGTTTAGGGAGAGGGGGCTACACCTTC. Translating gives CASSLGRGGYTF. The chain is built from TRBV12-3 or TRBV12-4 and TRBJ1-2; D is ambiguous. This CDR3 is built from 12 residues. Trimming took off 1 base at V and 8 bases at J, with 8 bases between the two ends.

The genes are TRBV5-4 and TRBJ2-7; TRBD1 aligns across 10 bases. Germline assignment: CDR1 SGHNT and CDR2 YYREEE (reference sequence). The trim removed 4 bases at V and 3 bases at J, leaving 1 base unmatched. CDR3 size: 13 residues. In DNA, the CDR3 is TGTGCCAGCAGCGGGACAGGGGTCTACGAGCAGTACTTC. Translation gives CASSGTGVYEQYF.

This chain connects TRBV2 to TRBJ1-4; D is perhaps TRBD1 (5 bases). Trimming removed 2 bases from V and 0 bases from J, with 10 bases in between. CDR1 is SNHLY, CDR2 FYNNEI, per germline. The CDR3 is made up of 16 amino acids. CDR3 sequence (DNA): TGTGCCAGCAGTGAATTAGGGGCCTCAACTAATGAAAAACTGTTTTTT. Translating it yields CASSELGASTNEKLFF.

This rearrangement joins TRBV5-1 to TRBJ2-2; 7 bases are shared with TRBD1. The ends lost 4 bases at V and 3 bases at J; junction bases unmatched: 6. The CDR3 consists of 15 residues. Germline lookup yields CDR1 SGHRS and CDR2 YFSETQ. In nucleotides, the CDR3 is TGCGCCAGCAGCACCGGGACAGACTACACCGGGGAGCTGTTTTTT. Its translation is CASSTGTDYTGELFF.

The chain uses TRBV3-1 (or the pseudogene TRBV3-2) and TRBJ2-7; 7 nucleotides line up with TRBD2. Per germline, CDR1 LGHDT and CDR2 YNNKEL (reference sequence). V was clipped by 3 bases and J by 6 bases; unmatched bases: 8. The CDR3 consists of 14 residues. CDR3 sequence: CASSHGGRALEQYF. For the CDR3, the DNA is TGTGCCAGCAGCCATGGGGGGAGGGCCCTCGAGCAGTACTTC.

The sample holds a few counts of this clone. The chain recombines TRBV28 with TRBJ2-3; 8 bases map to TRBD2. The V gene end was trimmed by 6 bases and the J gene end by 0 bases; junction bases not matched to a gene: 14. Germline CDR1 is MDHEN and CDR2 is SYDVKM. This CDR3 comprises 18 residues. This CDR3 is CASSLTGGSPSSTDTQYF. DNA for the CDR3: TGTGCCAGCAGCCTGACGGGGGGGTCCCCGTCTAGCACAGATACGCAGTATTTT.

The chain couples TRBV6-5 to TRBJ2-7; a possible D gene is TRBD2 (6 bases). Germline values: CDR1 MNHEY, CDR2 SVGAGI. Trimming left V 5 bases short and J 3 bases short, with 17 bases between. This CDR3 contains 15 residues. The CDR3 bases are TGTGCCAGCAGTCCAGAGCGTAGCGGTTTCTACGAGCAGTACTTC. Its protein product is CASSPERSGFYEQYF.

This clone has a handful of counts. The rearrangement uses TRBV7-9 and TRBJ1-1; no reliable D call. Germline CDR1 and CDR2: SEHNR and FQNEAQ (reference sequence). Trimming left V 3 bases short and J 7 bases short, with 3 bases between. This CDR3 has 10 residues. The CDR3 spells CASSFLEAFF. Here the CDR3 DNA reads TGTGCCAGCAGCTTCCTTGAAGCTTTCTTT. The full variable domain, with the rest looked up from reference TRBV7-9 and TRBJ1-1, is DTGVSQNPRHKITKRGQNVTFRCDPISEHNRLYWYRQTLGQGPEFLTYFQNEAQLEKSRLLSDRFSAERPKGSFSTLEIQRTEQGDSAMYLCASSFLEAFFGQGTRLTVV.

This clone was seen once. The rearrangement links TRBV28 to TRBJ2-7, with D perhaps matching TRBD1 (5 bases). The CDR3 is made up of 14 amino acids. CDR1 is MDHEN and CDR2 is SYDVKM in the germline V gene. The V gene lost 5 bases and the J gene lost 2 bases, with 13 bases spanning the gap. This chain's CDR3 is CASSIQQDAYEQYF. The CDR3 nucleotides are TGTGCCAGCAGTATCCAACAGGACGCCTACGAGCAGTACTTC.

This chain links TRBV28 with TRBJ1-2; D not resolved. Looked up from germline, CDR1 is MDHEN and CDR2 is SYDVKM. The V end was cut by 5 bases, the J end by 4 bases, with 11 bases between. The CDR3 is 13 amino acids. DNA for the CDR3: TGTGCCAGCAGTCCCCCGGGAGTCTATGGCTACACCTTC. Residues: CASSPPGVYGYTF.

The V and J genes are TRBV28 and TRBJ1-5; D not certain. Germline assignment: CDR1 MDHEN and CDR2 SYDVKM. There are 13 residues in the CDR3. V was pared by 7 bases and J by 9 bases, with 16 bases between. CDR3 residues: CASIGGQGRPQHF. The CDR3 bases are TGTGCCAGCATCGGCGGGCAAGGACGGCCCCAGCATTTT.

The chain joins TRBV19 to TRBJ1-5, with D possibly TRBD1 on 6 matching bases. This CDR3 has 14 residues. Trimming stripped 5 bases from V and 4 bases from J, with 12 bases between. CDR1 is LNHDA, CDR2 SQIVND, per germline (reference sequence). CDR3 DNA sequence: TGTGCCAGTAGTGGGGGACATATTAATCAGCCCCAGCATTTT. Protein sequence: CASSGGHINQPQHF.

The chain carries TRBV5-8 and TRBJ1-3, with 7 bases matching TRBD1. Trimming cost V 2 bases and J 6 bases; bases outside gene matches: 8. This CDR3 contains 15 residues. Germline-derived CDR1 and CDR2 are SGHTS and YDEGEE. In nucleotides, the CDR3 is TGTGCCAGCAGCTTTAACCGGGACAGAGAAAACACCATATATTTT. Translating it yields CASSFNRDRENTIYF.

To note about this clone: Different DNA sequences within this sample yield the same CDR3. This rearrangement joins TRBV28 to TRBJ2-7; 7 positions agree with TRBD2. In germline, CDR1 is MDHEN, CDR2 SYDVKM. The CDR3 consists of 14 residues. Germline trimming cut 5 bases from V and 2 bases from J; bases unmatched to any gene: 6. CDR3 residues: CASSPGGGTYEQYF. For the CDR3, the DNA is TGTGCCAGCAGTCCCGGCGGGGGTACCTACGAGCAGTACTTC.

The rearrangement links TRBV29-1 to TRBJ1-1, with 10 bases identical to TRBD1. V dropped 6 bases and J dropped 5; count of bases not matched to a gene: 9. The CDR3 runs to 14 residues. Per the germline V gene, CDR1 is SQVTM and CDR2 is ANQGSEA. Here the CDR3 DNA reads TGCAGCGTGGAGAGCCGACAGGGGGCTACTGAAGCTTTCTTT. Its protein product is CSVESRQGATEAFF.

The J gene is TRBJ1-4, the V gene TRBV7-9; weak D call: TRBD1 (6 bases). Germline V gene lookup returns CDR1 SEHNR and CDR2 FQNEAQ (reference sequence). The CDR3 is 18 amino acids. Trimming removed 5 bases from V and 0 bases from J, with 19 bases in between. The CDR3 reads CASSPSRLGQTTNEKLFF. As DNA, the CDR3 is TGTGCCAGCAGCCCTAGTCGGTTAGGACAGACAACTAATGAAAAACTGTTTTTT.

The V call is TRBV19, the J call TRBJ1-4, with D tentatively TRBD1 (6 bases). Germline-derived CDR1 and CDR2 are LNHDA and SQIVND (reference sequence). The CDR3 spans 14 residues. V was trimmed by 5 bases and J by 7 bases, leaving 14 bases between them. CDR3: CASSLTARGEKLFF. CDR3 sequence (DNA): TGTGCCAGTAGTCTCACTGCCAGGGGTGAAAAACTGTTTTTT.